This T cell receptor beta chain was identified in a study of T cells in tuberculosis. About the study: IGRA-negative adolescents, IGRA-positive adolescents with latent tuberculosis and adults with active tuberculosis formed this South African cohort. Whole-study results and caveats: Shorter CDR3-alpha in active tuberculosis partly drove smaller distances.

In the case of this clone: Its target is not known.

Sequencing was performed with immunoSEQ multiplex PCR; in TCRdb, only in-frame clones are kept and a portion is missing. The repertoire holds tens of thousands of clones, with around 92% as singletons. The germline V gene has CDR1 SQVTM and CDR2 ANQGSEA. This CDR3 has 14 amino acids. V lost 7 bases, J lost 6 bases, and 19 bases lay in between. Time point: new active TB diagnosis, blood taken before or within 7 days of starting treatment. The source is an adult with tuberculosis. Some clones in this sample may be carry-over from other donors' samples. The J gene is TRBJ2-1, the V gene TRBV29-1; a possible D gene is TRBD1 (6 bases). The source material was PBMCs, sampled at tuberculosis diagnosis. CDR3 loop: CSAHPGASSNEQFF. The DNA for the CDR3 is TGCAGCGCTCACCCAGGGGCAAGCAGCAATGAGCAGTTCTTC.